A selection of T cell receptor beta chains follows, all from one sample in a study of response to subunit inactivated influenza vaccine. MiXCR was run by TCRdb on the RT-PCR reads, yielding one entry per CDR3 protein. The sample carries about 570,000 distinct CDR3 sequences, approximately 10% recorded once. The sample was also linked to a second study, of T cells expressing NK-cell markers.

Sample: PBMCs from blood, taken on the day of vaccination. These receptors were taken from a man aged 50-60 years who received an inactivated influenza vaccine. Each CDR3 is given without its conserved first and last residue. The order of the fields is V gene, J gene, CDR3 protein.

TRBV13	TRBJ2-7	ASSATGQSSYEQY
TRBV4-2	TRBJ2-7	ASSQVAGSTYEQY
TRBV6-2/TRBV6-3	TRBJ2-1	ASSLGQGGSNEQF
TRBV7-9	TRBJ1-1	ASSLSARTEAF
TRBV4-1	TRBJ1-5	ASSLRQGYQPQH
TRBV5-6	TRBJ2-1	ASSRTSGGFRGQF
TRBV4-3	TRBJ1-6	ASSQDRGMHLGSPLH
TRBV2	TRBJ2-7	ASSVDRGDEQY
TRBV11-2	TRBJ2-5	ASSLGAGGPGETQY
TRBV12-3/TRBV12-4	TRBJ2-3	ASSLVSGYTDTQY
TRBV28	TRBJ2-7	ASYGTSGYYEQY
TRBV12-3/TRBV12-4	TRBJ1-1	ASTPGGNTEAF
TRBV5-1	TRBJ2-7	ASSLAGGGTITYEQY
TRBV3-1	TRBJ2-3	ACSRLAGGPGGTDTQY
TRBV27	TRBJ2-3	ASSSRQGLFTDTQY
TRBV19	TRBJ2-1	ASIPGTSGGAYNEQF
TRBV12-3/TRBV12-4	TRBJ2-7	ASSFAVPYEQY
TRBV18	TRBJ2-3	ASSPTGIYTDTQY
TRBV18	TRBJ2-7	ASSPPGQGALAEQY
TRBV29-1	TRBJ2-2	SVADTGELF
TRBV4-2	TRBJ1-1	ASSQAGVDNTEAF
TRBV6-2/TRBV6-3	TRBJ1-1	ASSYGLGVGALNTEAF
TRBV7-8	TRBJ1-5	ASSLHGGSNQPQH
TRBV18	TRBJ2-7	ASSPGSGQSEQY
TRBV3-1	TRBJ2-5	ASSQGRIETQY
TRBV20-1	TRBJ1-1	SARTGQGNTEAF
TRBV30	TRBJ2-1	AWSVQESYNEQF
TRBV5-5	TRBJ1-1	ASSSLGQGLTEAF
TRBV4-3	TRBJ2-1	ASSQEPRTGVWGGQF
TRBV29-1	TRBJ2-5	SVEERLAPDQPQRTQY
TRBV29-1	TRBJ2-1	SVDSPSSSYNEQF
TRBV10-3	TRBJ2-1	AIREDRSSYNEQF
TRBV27	TRBJ1-5	ASSSLPAGHDQPQH
TRBV15	TRBJ2-1	ATSRRRGGLTYNEQF
TRBV12-3/TRBV12-4	TRBJ1-4	ASSPLSGANEKLF
TRBV29-1	TRBJ1-5	SVGDYGSNQPQH
TRBV18	TRBJ2-7	ASSPMSGSSYEQY
TRBV7-2	TRBJ2-5	ASSLITGEGGETQY
TRBV4-2	TRBJ2-3	ASSQLGGRFTDTQY
TRBV7-2	TRBJ1-1	ASSRGRVTEAF
TRBV6-2/TRBV6-3	TRBJ2-2	ASGSLGRGGPTGELF